This T cell receptor beta chain emerged from a study of blood T cell repertoires in COVID-19. Study details: The study drew acute and convalescent COVID-19 samples from the United States, Italy and Spain. T cells, B-cell-depleted T cells, or PBMCs supplied cDNA or gDNA.

The CDR3 has 15 amino acids. The V end was cut by 3 bases, the J end by 3 bases, with 9 bases between. Germline-derived CDR1 and CDR2 are SEHNR and FQNEAQ (reference sequence). Methods used by the authors: Reference gene primer amplification yielded estimated nucleated cell counts. Clones were read by immunoSEQ multiplex PCR, and TCRdb kept only the in-frame ones, dropping some. The D gene and trimming were derived from the DNA, and the V and J assignments and clone size from that table. The sample carries 100,000 to 150,000 clones, more than 70% recorded once. The sample was peripheral blood. The chain has TRBV7-9 and TRBJ1-6, with D unresolved. The source is a human donor in a cohort sampled during active COVID-19. CDR3 coding DNA: TGTGCCAGCAGCTTGGACTACTTCTATAATTCACCCCTCCACTTT. Translation gives CASSLDYFYNSPLHF.